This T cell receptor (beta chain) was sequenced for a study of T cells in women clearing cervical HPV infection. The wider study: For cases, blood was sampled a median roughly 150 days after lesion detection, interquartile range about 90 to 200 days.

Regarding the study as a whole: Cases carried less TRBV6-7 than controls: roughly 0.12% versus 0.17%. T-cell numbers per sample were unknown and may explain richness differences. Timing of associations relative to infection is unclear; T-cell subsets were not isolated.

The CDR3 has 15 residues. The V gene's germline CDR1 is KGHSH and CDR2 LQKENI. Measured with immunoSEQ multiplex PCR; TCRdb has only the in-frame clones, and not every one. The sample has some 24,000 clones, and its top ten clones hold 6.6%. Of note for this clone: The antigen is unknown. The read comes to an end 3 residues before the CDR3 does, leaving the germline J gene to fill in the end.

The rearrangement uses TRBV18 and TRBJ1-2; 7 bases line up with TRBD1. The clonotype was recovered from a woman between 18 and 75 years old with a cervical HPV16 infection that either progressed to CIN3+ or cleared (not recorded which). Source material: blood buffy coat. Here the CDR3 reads CASSQGTVRTYDYTF. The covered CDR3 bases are TGTGCCAGCTCACAAGGGACAGTTAGGACCTACGAC.